This TCR beta chain appears in the sequencing data of a study of cytomegalovirus exposure and HLA in healthy donors. About the study: HLA-typed donors contributed around 85 million unique TCRs, which were held in an early data release.

The CDR3 runs to 12 residues. Germline loops: CDR1 SNHLY, CDR2 FYNNEI. Trimming took off 6 bases at V and 6 bases at J, with 11 bases between the two ends. The PCR had 60 Vbeta and 13 Jbeta primers. In the source study's methods: Unique TCR beta chains numbered about 80 million in a later analysis, with around 10 million shared. Libraries were prepared by immunoSEQ multiplex PCR; TCRdb keeps only in-frame clonotypes and omits some of them. D and trimming come from the DNA, and the V and J calls and clone size come from that table. Among some 180,000 clones listed, about three quarters were seen once. About this clone: Distinct nucleotide sequences in the sample also encode this CDR3.

The clonotype was recovered from a woman aged 55-75 years in good health and CMV-seropositive. This sequence joins TRBV2 and TRBJ1-2; no definite D call. Sequenced input: PBMCs. In nucleotides, the CDR3 is TGTGCCAGCAGCCTCCAGGAAGATGGCTACACCTTC. This encodes CASSLQEDGYTF.